This is a list of T cell receptor beta chains from one sample in a study of CXCR3-negative and CXCR3-positive naive CD8 T cells. After re-calling the 5' RACE reads, TCRdb lists one entry per CDR3 protein, DNA absent. The table lists over 70,000 distinct CDR3 sequences, with about 1.5% in the top ten. Sequencing was performed on naive CXCR3- CD8+ T cells from blood. All receptors derive from a human donor in good health. Some clones in this sample may be carry-over from other donors' samples. The CDR3 runs from the conserved cysteine through the conserved F or W.

j_gene: TRBJ1-5
v_gene: TRBV12-3/TRBV12-4
CDR3aa: CAVGKQGGVQPQHF

j_gene: TRBJ2-7
v_gene: TRBV29-1
CDR3aa: CSVLVLSGEQYF

j_gene: TRBJ2-7
v_gene: TRBV29-1
CDR3aa: CSVLLGALGDPPGYEQYF

j_gene: TRBJ2-3
v_gene: TRBV7-9
CDR3aa: CASSDHRPPDTQYF

j_gene: TRBJ2-5
v_gene: TRBV7-9
CDR3aa: CASSPTGTRNQLTQYF

j_gene: TRBJ2-2
v_gene: TRBV12-3/TRBV12-4
CDR3aa: CASSWGETGELFF

j_gene: TRBJ2-2
v_gene: TRBV24-1
CDR3aa: CATSGTGELFF

j_gene: TRBJ2-7
v_gene: TRBV20-1
CDR3aa: CSAQGLVEQYF

j_gene: TRBJ2-7
v_gene: TRBV18
CDR3aa: CASSNRGTSGSSSYEQYF

j_gene: TRBJ2-7
v_gene: TRBV4-3
CDR3aa: CASSQDGQGTYEQYF

j_gene: TRBJ2-7
v_gene: TRBV20-1
CDR3aa: CSARDNGGSYEQYF

j_gene: TRBJ2-1
v_gene: TRBV4-2
CDR3aa: CASGGDTQAYNEQFF

j_gene: TRBJ2-7
v_gene: TRBV7-3
CDR3aa: CASSLTPSGRANEQYF

j_gene: TRBJ2-1
v_gene: TRBV4-1
CDR3aa: CASSPGARGNEQFF

j_gene: TRBJ2-4
v_gene: TRBV7-8
CDR3aa: CASLPGVGAKNIQYF

j_gene: TRBJ2-5
v_gene: TRBV5-6
CDR3aa: CASAQLYRETQYF

j_gene: TRBJ2-2
v_gene: TRBV28
CDR3aa: CASSFTLTGELFF

j_gene: TRBJ2-3
v_gene: TRBV6-5
CDR3aa: CASSLYEASDTQYF

j_gene: TRBJ2-7
v_gene: TRBV29-1
CDR3aa: CSVDLEGWDEQYF

j_gene: TRBJ1-2
v_gene: TRBV20-1
CDR3aa: CSALTGMGYGYTF

j_gene: TRBJ2-1
v_gene: TRBV19
CDR3aa: CASSIDSGYPRYNEQFF

j_gene: TRBJ2-3
v_gene: TRBV28
CDR3aa: CASLPRLFRDTQYF

j_gene: TRBJ2-1
v_gene: TRBV20-1
CDR3aa: CSAREGLAGLDRWNEQFF

j_gene: TRBJ1-4
v_gene: TRBV28
CDR3aa: CASSGWTGSNEKLFF

j_gene: TRBJ2-1
v_gene: TRBV20-1
CDR3aa: CSASTYRGSPDEQFF

j_gene: TRBJ2-7
v_gene: TRBV12-3/TRBV12-4
CDR3aa: CASSPETSGSHEQYF

j_gene: TRBJ1-1
v_gene: TRBV5-1
CDR3aa: CASSLATAGTEAFF

j_gene: TRBJ2-5
v_gene: TRBV10-1
CDR3aa: CASSESGTEETQYF

j_gene: TRBJ2-3
v_gene: TRBV6-1
CDR3aa: CASREDSYPPTDTQYF

j_gene: TRBJ2-7
v_gene: TRBV21-1
CDR3aa: CASSKYQTPSYEQYF

j_gene: TRBJ2-7
v_gene: TRBV7-2
CDR3aa: CASSRLLDKYEQYF

j_gene: TRBJ2-3
v_gene: TRBV12-3/TRBV12-4
CDR3aa: CASSTSSGGSTDTQYF

j_gene: TRBJ2-4
v_gene: TRBV25-1
CDR3aa: CASTGHQAKNIQYF

j_gene: TRBJ2-2
v_gene: TRBV7-9
CDR3aa: CASSPREPDGELFF

j_gene: TRBJ1-1
v_gene: TRBV4-1
CDR3aa: CASSQDGTGVTEAFF

j_gene: TRBJ2-1
v_gene: TRBV15
CDR3aa: CATSRDLTRNEQFF

j_gene: TRBJ1-5
v_gene: TRBV12-3/TRBV12-4
CDR3aa: CASSLADDHANQPQHF

j_gene: TRBJ2-3
v_gene: TRBV19
CDR3aa: CASSIAVASTDTQYF

j_gene: TRBJ1-2
v_gene: TRBV29-1
CDR3aa: CSVAAGDFYGYTF

j_gene: TRBJ2-7
v_gene: TRBV13
CDR3aa: CASSTSHAHEQYF

j_gene: TRBJ2-1
v_gene: TRBV7-9
CDR3aa: CASRRQGPYNEQFF

j_gene: TRBJ2-7
v_gene: TRBV2
CDR3aa: CASSGASAGTALFSYEQYF

j_gene: TRBJ1-1
v_gene: TRBV29-1
CDR3aa: CSVEGQGNMNTEAFF

j_gene: TRBJ1-4
v_gene: TRBV29-1
CDR3aa: CSVEGGGRAFF

j_gene: TRBJ2-5
v_gene: TRBV7-6
CDR3aa: CASNFDRGQETQYF

j_gene: TRBJ2-3
v_gene: TRBV29-1
CDR3aa: CSVEGISTDTQYF

j_gene: TRBJ1-1
v_gene: TRBV6-1
CDR3aa: CASSEVIRGLGGVNTEAFF

j_gene: TRBJ1-5
v_gene: TRBV5-1
CDR3aa: CASSEGVGNQPQHF

j_gene: TRBJ2-7
v_gene: TRBV20-1
CDR3aa: CSARLGLTYEQYF

j_gene: TRBJ1-1
v_gene: TRBV7-9
CDR3aa: CASSLLREGANTEAFF

j_gene: TRBJ2-7
v_gene: TRBV28
CDR3aa: CASRPEREDLYEQYF

j_gene: TRBJ2-7
v_gene: TRBV27
CDR3aa: CASSPRTDYEQYF

j_gene: TRBJ1-1
v_gene: TRBV16
CDR3aa: CASSQYIRTEAFF